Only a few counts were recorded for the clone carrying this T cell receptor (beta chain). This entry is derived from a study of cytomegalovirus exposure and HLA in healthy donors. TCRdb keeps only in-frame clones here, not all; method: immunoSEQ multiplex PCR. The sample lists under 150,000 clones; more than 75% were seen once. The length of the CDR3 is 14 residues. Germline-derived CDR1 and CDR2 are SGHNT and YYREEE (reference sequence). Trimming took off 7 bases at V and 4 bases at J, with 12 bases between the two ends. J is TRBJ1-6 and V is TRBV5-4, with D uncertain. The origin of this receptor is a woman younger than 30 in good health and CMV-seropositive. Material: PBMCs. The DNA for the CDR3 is TGTGCCAGCGGCCGCCGGGAATATAATTCACCCCTCCACTTT. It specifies CASGRREYNSPLHF.